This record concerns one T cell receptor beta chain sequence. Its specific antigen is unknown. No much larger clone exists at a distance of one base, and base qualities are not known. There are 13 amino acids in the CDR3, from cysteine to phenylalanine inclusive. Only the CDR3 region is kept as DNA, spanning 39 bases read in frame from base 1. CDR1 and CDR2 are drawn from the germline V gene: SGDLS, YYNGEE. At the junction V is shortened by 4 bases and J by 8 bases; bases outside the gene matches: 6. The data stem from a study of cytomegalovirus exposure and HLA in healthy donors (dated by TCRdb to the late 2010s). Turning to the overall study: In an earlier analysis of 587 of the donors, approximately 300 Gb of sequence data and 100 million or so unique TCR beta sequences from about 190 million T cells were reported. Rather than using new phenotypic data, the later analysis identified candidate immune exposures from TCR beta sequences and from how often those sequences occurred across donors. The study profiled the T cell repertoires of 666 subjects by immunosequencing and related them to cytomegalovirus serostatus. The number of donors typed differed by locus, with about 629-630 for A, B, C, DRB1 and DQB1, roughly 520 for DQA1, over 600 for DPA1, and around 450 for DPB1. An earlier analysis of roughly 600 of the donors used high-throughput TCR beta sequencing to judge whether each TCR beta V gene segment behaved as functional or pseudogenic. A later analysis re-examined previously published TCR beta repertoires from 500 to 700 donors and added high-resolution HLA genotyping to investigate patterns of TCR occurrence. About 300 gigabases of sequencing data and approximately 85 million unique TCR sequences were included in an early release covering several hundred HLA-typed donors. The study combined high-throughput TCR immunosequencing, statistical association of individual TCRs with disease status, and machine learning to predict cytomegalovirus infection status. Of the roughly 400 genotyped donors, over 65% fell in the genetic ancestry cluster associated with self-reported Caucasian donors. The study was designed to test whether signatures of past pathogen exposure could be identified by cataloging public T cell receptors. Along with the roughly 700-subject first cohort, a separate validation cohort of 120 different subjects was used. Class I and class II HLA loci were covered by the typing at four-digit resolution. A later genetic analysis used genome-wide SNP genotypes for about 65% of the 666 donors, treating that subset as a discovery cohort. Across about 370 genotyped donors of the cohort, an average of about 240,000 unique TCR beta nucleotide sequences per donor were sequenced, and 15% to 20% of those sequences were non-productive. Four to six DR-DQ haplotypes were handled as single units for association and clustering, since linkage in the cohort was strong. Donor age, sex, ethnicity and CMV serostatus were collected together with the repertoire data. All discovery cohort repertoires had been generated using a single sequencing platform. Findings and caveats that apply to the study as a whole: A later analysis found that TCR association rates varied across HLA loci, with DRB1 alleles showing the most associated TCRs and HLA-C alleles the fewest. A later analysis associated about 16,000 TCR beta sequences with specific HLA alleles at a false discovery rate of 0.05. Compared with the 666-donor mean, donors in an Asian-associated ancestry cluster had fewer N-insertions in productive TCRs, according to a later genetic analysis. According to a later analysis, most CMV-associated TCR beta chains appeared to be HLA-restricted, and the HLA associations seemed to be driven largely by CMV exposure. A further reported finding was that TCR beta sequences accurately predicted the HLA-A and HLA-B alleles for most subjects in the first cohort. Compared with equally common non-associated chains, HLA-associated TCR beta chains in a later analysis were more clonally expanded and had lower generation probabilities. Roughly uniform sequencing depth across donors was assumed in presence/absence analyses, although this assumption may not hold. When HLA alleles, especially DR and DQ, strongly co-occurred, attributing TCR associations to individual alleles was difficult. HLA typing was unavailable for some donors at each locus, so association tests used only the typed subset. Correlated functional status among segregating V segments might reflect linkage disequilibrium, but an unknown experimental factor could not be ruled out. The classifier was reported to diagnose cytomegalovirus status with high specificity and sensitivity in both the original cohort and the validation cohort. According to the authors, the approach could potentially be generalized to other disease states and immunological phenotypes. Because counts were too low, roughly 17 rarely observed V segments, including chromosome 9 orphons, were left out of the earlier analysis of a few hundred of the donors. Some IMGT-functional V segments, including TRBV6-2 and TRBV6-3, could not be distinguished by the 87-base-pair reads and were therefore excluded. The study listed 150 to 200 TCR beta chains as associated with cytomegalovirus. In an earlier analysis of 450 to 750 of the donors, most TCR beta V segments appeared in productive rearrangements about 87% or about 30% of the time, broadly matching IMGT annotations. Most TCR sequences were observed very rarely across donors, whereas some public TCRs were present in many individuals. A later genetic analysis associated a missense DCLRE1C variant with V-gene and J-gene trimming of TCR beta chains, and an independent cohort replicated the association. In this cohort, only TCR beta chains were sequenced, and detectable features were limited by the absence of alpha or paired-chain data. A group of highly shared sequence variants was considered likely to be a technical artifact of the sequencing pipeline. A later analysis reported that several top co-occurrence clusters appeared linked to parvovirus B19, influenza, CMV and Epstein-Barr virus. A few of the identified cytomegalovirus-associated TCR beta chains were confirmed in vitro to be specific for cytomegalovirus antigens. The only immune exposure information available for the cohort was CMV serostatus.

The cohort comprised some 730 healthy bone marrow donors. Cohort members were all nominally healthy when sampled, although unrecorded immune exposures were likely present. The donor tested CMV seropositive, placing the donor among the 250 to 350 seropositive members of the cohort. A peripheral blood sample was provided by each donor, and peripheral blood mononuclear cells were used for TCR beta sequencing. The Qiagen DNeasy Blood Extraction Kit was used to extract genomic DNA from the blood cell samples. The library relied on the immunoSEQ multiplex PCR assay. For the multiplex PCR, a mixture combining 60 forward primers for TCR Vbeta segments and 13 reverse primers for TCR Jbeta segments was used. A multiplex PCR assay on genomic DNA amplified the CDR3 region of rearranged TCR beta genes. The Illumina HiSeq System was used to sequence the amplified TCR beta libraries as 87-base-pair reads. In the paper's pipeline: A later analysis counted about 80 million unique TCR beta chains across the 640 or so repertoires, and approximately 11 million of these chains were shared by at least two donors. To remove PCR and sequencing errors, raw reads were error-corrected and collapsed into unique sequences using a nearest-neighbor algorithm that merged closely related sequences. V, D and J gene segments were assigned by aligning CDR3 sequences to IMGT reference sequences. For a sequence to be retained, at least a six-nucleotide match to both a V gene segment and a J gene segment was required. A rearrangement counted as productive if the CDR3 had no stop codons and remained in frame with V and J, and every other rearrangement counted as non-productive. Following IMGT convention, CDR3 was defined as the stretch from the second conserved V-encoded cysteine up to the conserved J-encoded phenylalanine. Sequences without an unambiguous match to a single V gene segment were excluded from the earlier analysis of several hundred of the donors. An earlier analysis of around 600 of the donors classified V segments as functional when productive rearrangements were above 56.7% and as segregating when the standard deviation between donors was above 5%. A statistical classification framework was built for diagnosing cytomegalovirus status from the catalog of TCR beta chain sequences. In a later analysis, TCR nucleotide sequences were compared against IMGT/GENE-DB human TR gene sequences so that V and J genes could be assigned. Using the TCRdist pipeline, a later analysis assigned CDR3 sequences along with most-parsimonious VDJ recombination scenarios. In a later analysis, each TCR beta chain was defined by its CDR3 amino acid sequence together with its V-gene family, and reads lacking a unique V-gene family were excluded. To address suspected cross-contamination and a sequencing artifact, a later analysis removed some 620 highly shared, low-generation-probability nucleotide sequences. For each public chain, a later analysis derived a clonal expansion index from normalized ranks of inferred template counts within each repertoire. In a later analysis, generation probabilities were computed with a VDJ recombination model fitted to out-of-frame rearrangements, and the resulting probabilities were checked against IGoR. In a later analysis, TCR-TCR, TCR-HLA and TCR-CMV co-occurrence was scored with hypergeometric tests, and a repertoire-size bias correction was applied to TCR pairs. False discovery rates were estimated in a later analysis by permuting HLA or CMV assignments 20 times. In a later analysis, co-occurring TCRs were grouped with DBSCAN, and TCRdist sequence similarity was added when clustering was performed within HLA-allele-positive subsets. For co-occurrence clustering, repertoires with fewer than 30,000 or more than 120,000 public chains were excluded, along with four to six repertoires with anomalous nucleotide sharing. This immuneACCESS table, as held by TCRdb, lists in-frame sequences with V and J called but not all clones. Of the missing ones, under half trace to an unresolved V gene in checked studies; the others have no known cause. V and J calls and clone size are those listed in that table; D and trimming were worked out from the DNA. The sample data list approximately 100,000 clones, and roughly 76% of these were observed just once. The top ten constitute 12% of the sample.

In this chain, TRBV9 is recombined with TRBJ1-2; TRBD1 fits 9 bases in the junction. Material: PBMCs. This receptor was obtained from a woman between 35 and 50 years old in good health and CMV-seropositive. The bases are TGTGCCAGCAGCTTTGACAGGGGGAGCGGCTACACCTTC. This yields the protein CASSFDRGSGYTF.